The 18 T cell receptor beta chains reported below all come from one sample, sequenced in a study of T cells after yellow fever vaccination. TCRdb re-called the 5' RACE reads through MiXCR, storing one row per CDR3 protein. Found here are about 580,000 distinct CDR3 sequences, about a sixth of them singletons; the top ten hold about 18%. The sequencing used PBMCs, collected more than 4 days after the first yellow fever vaccination. Source of these receptors: a man in his late teens or twenties who received the YFV17D yellow fever vaccine.

The V call is TRBV27, the J call TRBJ2-3; D may correspond to TRBD1 or TRBD2 (5 bases each). From germline, CDR1 is MNHEY and CDR2 SMNVEV (reference sequence). Trimming removed 8 bases at V and 4 bases at J, with 19 bases between. There are 15 residues in the CDR3. The CDR3, as DNA: TGTGCCAGCCATGCCGGGACCTCCCGCGCAGATACGCAGTATTTT. It translates to CASHAGTSRADTQYF.

The CDR3 DNA follows: TGCGCCAGCAGCCTCCATCCCGAGGGTGGCTACACCTTC. Translating it yields CASSLHPEGGYTF. This chain joins TRBV5-1 and TRBJ1-2; D is unclear. Trimming left V 4 bases short and J 7 bases short, with 14 bases between. CDR1 is SGHRS and CDR2 is YFSETQ in the germline V gene. This CDR3 is 13 amino acids long.

The chain couples TRBV6-1 to TRBJ2-3, with D possibly matching TRBD2 (7 bases). Germline values: CDR1 MNHNS, CDR2 SASEGT. The CDR3 totals 14 residues. V lost 10 bases, J lost 4 bases, and 18 bases lay in between. CDR3 sequence (DNA): TGTGCCACCCGGCGCAGGGAGGGGGCAGATACGCAGTATTTT. This encodes CATRRREGADTQYF.

The V and J genes are TRBV6-6 and TRBJ1-2; weak D call: TRBD1 (5 bases). CDR3 length: 13 residues. Germline loops: CDR1 MNHNY, CDR2 SVGAGI (reference sequence). Trimming left V 6 bases short and J 4 bases short, with 12 bases between. The CDR3 bases are TGTGCCAGCAGCTACGACAGTCTCTATGGCTACACCTTC. Its protein product is CASSYDSLYGYTF.

Many counts were recorded for this clonotype. The chain carries TRBV27 and TRBJ2-2; D ambiguous. Germline V CDR1 and CDR2: MNHEY, SMNVEV (reference sequence). The CDR3 extends over 13 amino acids. V lost 6 bases, J lost 1 base, and 6 bases lay in between. The CDR3 loop is CASSLLNTGELFF. The CDR3 bases are TGTGCCAGCAGCCTCCTGAACACCGGGGAGCTGTTTTTT.

This clonotype was seen a few times. The rearrangement uses TRBV6-1 and TRBJ2-5; TRBD2 agrees at 7 bases. Germline V gives CDR1 MNHNS, CDR2 SASEGT. Germline trimming cut 6 bases from V and 0 bases from J; bases unmatched to any gene: 7. The CDR3 runs 15 residues. The CDR3 loop is CASRIPGLHQETQYF. The DNA for the CDR3 is TGTGCCAGCAGGATCCCGGGACTACACCAAGAGACCCAGTACTTC.

The count of this clonotype is one. V is TRBV7-8 and J is TRBJ2-1; 7 bases are shared with TRBD1. The CDR3 is 16 residues long. Per germline, CDR1 SGHVS and CDR2 FQNEAQ. After removal of 3 bases from V and 8 bases from J, the junction contained 13 bases not matched to a gene. CDR3 in DNA: TGTGCCAGCAGCTTGATTGAGGGGGCACGACGGGATGAGCAGTTCTTC. Encoded protein: CASSLIEGARRDEQFF.

V is TRBV2 and J is TRBJ2-3; D not certain. Between the trimmed V and J ends, which lost 6 bases and 1 base, there was a span of 11 bases. This CDR3 has 14 residues. The germline V gene has CDR1 SNHLY and CDR2 FYNNEI. The CDR3 region is CASRRLPGTDTQYF. The CDR3 region has the DNA TGTGCCAGCAGGAGGCTACCCGGCACAGATACGCAGTATTTT.

In this sample, this clonotype turned up a few times. The CDR3 sequence: CASSVQAGGLVGEQFF. CDR3 DNA sequence: TGTGCCAGCAGCGTACAAGCGGGGGGGCTCGTGGGTGAGCAGTTCTTC. J is TRBJ2-1 and V is TRBV9, with 10 bases lining up with TRBD2. J was trimmed by 9 bases and V by 1 base; bases with no gene match: 10. The germline gives CDR1 SGDLS, CDR2 YYNGEE. The CDR3 length is 16 residues.

The chain is built from TRBV20-1 and TRBJ2-7; D is unresolved. The V end was cut by 0 bases, the J end by 1 base, with 10 bases between. Germline V gene data show CDR1 as DFQATT and CDR2 as SNEGSKA (reference sequence). The CDR3 spans 14 residues. The CDR3, as DNA: TGCAGTGCTAGAGACTACGACGGATCCTACGAGCAGTACGTC. Translating gives CSARDYDGSYEQYV.

This rearrangement joins TRBV12-3 or TRBV12-4 to TRBJ1-5; D is unresolved. Deletions cut 3 bases from V and 0 bases from J, with 12 bases between. The CDR3 consists of 16 residues. Here the CDR3 DNA reads TGTGCCAGCAGTTTGGGAGGAATCTATAGCAATCAGCCCCAGCATTTT. This codes for CASSLGGIYSNQPQHF.

The chain employs TRBV6-5 and TRBJ2-3, with 8 bases aligning to TRBD2. Per germline, CDR1 MNHEY and CDR2 SVGAGI. CDR3 length: 17 amino acids. Unmatched junction bases numbered 9, after V lost 2 bases and J lost 2 bases. CDR3 coding DNA: TGTGCCAGCAGTTACAGCCGGGACGGGGGGGCCACAGATACGCAGTATTTT. Protein product: CASSYSRDGGATDTQYF.

The chain employs TRBV7-6 and TRBJ1-6, with a tentative D call TRBD1 (5 bases). The CDR3 has 17 amino acids. Trimming stripped 5 bases from V and 2 bases from J, with 16 bases between. Germline-derived CDR1 and CDR2 are SGHVS and FNYEAQ. The DNA for the CDR3 is TGTGCCAGCAGCCAAACGAGGGGATTCACCTATAATTCACCCCTCCACTTT. Protein sequence: CASSQTRGFTYNSPLHF.

The chain uses TRBV5-1 and TRBJ2-5; no clear D. The CDR3 spans 15 residues. CDR1 and CDR2 from the germline V gene are SGHRS and YFSETQ. Trimming removed 4 bases at V and 1 base at J, with 14 bases between. The CDR3, as DNA: TGCGCCAGCAGCCCGGGCCCCGGCCCCCAAGAGACCCAGTACTTC. Encoded protein: CASSPGPGPQETQYF.

This clonotype was counted once. Its ends do not fully match the called genes, so a read error is possible. This sequence joins TRBV4-1 and TRBJ2-2; TRBD2 is a possible D gene (5 bases). The CDR3 totals 13 residues. Germline assignment: CDR1 MGHRA and CDR2 YSYEKL. As DNA, the CDR3 is TGCGCCAGCAGATTGGCGAACACCGGGGAGCTGTCTTTT. Translated, it gives CASRLANTGELSF.

The sample holds one count of this clonotype. The J gene is TRBJ1-6, the V gene TRBV6-1; D ambiguous. Germline V gene data show CDR1 as MNHNS and CDR2 as SASEGT. The V gene lost 6 bases and the J gene lost 0 bases, with 12 bases spanning the gap. CDR3 length equals 16 residues. In DNA form, the CDR3 reads TGTGCCAGCAGCCGAGGACCGCTCTCCTATAATTCACCCCTCCACTTT. It translates to CASSRGPLSYNSPLHF.

V and J are TRBV7-9 and TRBJ1-1, with a tentative D call TRBD1 (6 bases). V shed 7 bases and J shed 5 bases, with 20 bases lying between them. This CDR3 has 15 residues. Germline CDR1 and CDR2: SEHNR and FQNEAQ (reference sequence). CDR3: CASTSGGFQGTEAFF. CDR3 DNA sequence: TGTGCCAGCACCTCGGGAGGCTTTCAGGGGACTGAAGCTTTCTTT.

This clonotype was picked up many times. The gene calls are TRBV11-2 and TRBJ1-2; tentatively, D is TRBD1 (6 bases). Per the germline V gene, CDR1 is SGHAT and CDR2 is FQNNGV. The CDR3 has 17 amino acids. Trimming removed 0 bases from V and 0 bases from J, with 14 bases in between. The chain's CDR3 is CASSLEGPGASNYGYTF. The DNA of the CDR3 is TGTGCCAGCAGCTTAGAAGGGCCAGGGGCCTCTAACTATGGCTACACCTTC.